Included here is one T cell receptor beta chain sequence, with context. The target antigen is unknown. Using its own MiXCR run on the RT-PCR reads, TCRdb lists one record per CDR3 protein. This table holds hundreds of thousands of distinct CDR3 sequences, approximately 9.9% found once. The sample comes from a study of response to subunit inactivated influenza vaccine. Findings and caveats of the study: It was the authors' suggestion that each seasonal influenza vaccination recruits few new T cells.

This TCR came from a man over 45 who received an inactivated influenza vaccine. Material: PBMCs from blood, obtained about 6 weeks after vaccination.

The CDR3 is CASSESGVLMNTEAFF. DNA of the CDR3: TGCGCCAGCAGTGAGTCAGGAGTTTTAATGAACACTGAAGCTTTCTTT. V and J are TRBV10-2 and TRBJ1-1; the D is unclear. There are 16 residues in the CDR3. CDR1 and CDR2 (germline): WSHSY, SAAADI. The V end lost 0 bases, the J end lost 0 bases, and 11 bases lay between the germline ends.